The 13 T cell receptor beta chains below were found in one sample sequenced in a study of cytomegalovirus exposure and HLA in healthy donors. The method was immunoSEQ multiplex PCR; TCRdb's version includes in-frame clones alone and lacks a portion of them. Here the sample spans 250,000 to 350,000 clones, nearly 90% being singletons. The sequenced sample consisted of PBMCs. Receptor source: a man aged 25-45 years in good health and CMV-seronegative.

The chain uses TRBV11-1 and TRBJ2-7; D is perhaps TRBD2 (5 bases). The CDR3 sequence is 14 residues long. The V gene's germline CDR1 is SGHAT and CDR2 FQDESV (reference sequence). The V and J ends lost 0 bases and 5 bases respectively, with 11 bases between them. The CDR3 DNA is TGTGCCAGCAGCTTAGCTCCGGGATCGAACGAGCAGTACTTC. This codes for CASSLAPGSNEQYF.

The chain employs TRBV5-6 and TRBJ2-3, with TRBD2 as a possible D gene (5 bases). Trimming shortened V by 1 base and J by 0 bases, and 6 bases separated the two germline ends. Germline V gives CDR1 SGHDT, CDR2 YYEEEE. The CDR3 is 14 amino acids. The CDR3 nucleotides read TGTGCCAGCAGCTTGACGGGGAGCACAGATACGCAGTATTTT. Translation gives CASSLTGSTDTQYF.

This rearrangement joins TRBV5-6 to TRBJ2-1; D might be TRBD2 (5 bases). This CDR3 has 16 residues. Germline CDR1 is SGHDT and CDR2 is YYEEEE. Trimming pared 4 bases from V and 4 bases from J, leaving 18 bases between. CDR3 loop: CASSPTLETYYNEQFF. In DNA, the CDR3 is TGTGCCAGCAGCCCCACACTAGAGACCTATTACAATGAGCAGTTCTTC. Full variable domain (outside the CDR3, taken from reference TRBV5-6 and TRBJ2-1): DAGVTQSPTHLIKTRGQQVTLRCSPKSGHDTVSWYQQALGQGPQFIFQYYEEEERQRGNFPDRFSGHQFPNYSSELNVNALLLGDSALYLCASSPTLETYYNEQFFGPGTRLTVL.

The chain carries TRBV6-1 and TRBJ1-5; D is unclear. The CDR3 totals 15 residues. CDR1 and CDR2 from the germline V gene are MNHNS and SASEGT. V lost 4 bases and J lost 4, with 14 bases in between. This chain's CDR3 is CASSGPSVGNQPQHF. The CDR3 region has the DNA TGTGCCAGCAGTGGGCCCTCCGTCGGGAATCAGCCCCAGCATTTT.

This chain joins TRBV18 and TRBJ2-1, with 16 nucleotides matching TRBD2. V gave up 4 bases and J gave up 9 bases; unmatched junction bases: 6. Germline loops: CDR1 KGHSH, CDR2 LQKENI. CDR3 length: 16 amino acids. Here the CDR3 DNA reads TGTGCCAGCTCACGGGGGACTAGCGGGGGGGCCCTTGAGCAGTTCTTC. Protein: CASSRGTSGGALEQFF.

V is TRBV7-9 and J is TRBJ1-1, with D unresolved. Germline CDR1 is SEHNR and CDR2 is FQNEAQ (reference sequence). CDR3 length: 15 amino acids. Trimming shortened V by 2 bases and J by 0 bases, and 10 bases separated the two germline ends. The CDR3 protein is CASSLMGRMNTEAFF. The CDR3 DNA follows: TGTGCCAGCAGCTTAATGGGCCGGATGAACACTGAAGCTTTCTTT.

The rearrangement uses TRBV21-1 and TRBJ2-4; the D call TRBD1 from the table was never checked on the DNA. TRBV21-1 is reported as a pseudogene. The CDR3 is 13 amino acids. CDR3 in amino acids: CASSTGQKNIQYF. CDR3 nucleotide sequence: TGTGCCAGCAGCACCGGACAGAAAAACATTCAGTACTTC.

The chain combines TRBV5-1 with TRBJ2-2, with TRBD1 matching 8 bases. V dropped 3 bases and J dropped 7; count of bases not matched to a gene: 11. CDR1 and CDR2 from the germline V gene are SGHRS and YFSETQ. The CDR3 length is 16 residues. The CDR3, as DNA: TGCGCCAGCAGCTCGACGTGGCAGGGGGCTATCGGGGAGCTGTTTTTT. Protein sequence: CASSSTWQGAIGELFF.

The CDR3 reads CASSLGAGVEAFF. Written as DNA, the CDR3 is TGTGCCAGCAGCCTGGGGGCAGGCGTTGAAGCTTTCTTT. This chain connects TRBV5-6 to TRBJ1-1; D possibly corresponds to TRBD1 (6 bases). The ends were cut back, 4 bases at V and 7 bases at J, with 14 bases in the middle. CDR1 and CDR2 from the germline V gene are SGHDT and YYEEEE. The CDR3 runs 13 residues.

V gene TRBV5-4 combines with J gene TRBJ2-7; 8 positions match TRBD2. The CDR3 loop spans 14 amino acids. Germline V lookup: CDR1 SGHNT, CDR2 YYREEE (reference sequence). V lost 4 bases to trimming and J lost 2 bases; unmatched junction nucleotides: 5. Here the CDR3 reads CASSMTSETYEQYF. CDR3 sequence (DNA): TGTGCCAGCAGCATGACTAGCGAGACCTACGAGCAGTACTTC.

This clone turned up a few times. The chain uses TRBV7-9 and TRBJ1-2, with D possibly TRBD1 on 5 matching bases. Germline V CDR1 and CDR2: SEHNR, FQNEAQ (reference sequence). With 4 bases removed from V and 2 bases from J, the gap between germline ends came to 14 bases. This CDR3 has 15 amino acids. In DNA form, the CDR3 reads TGTGCCAGCAGCTCTCAGGGACTGATGAACTATGGCTACACCTTC. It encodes CASSSQGLMNYGYTF.

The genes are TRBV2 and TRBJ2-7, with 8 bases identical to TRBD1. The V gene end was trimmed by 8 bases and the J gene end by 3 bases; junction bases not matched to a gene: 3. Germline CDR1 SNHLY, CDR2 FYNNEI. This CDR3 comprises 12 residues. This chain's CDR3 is CASRDRSYEQYF. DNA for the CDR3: TGTGCCAGCCGGGACAGGAGCTACGAGCAGTACTTC.

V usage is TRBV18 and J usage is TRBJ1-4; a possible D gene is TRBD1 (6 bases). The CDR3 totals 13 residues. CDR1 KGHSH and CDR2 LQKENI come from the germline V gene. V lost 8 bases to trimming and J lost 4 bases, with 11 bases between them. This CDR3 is CASTGQNNEKLFF. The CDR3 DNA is TGTGCCAGCACCGGACAGAATAATGAAAAACTGTTTTTT.